This paragraph covers one TCR beta chain sequence. Its antigen is unidentified. This entry is derived from a study of T-cell memory formation after mild COVID-19. Study background: The TCR clusters were mostly specific to one donor. Study-wide results and caveats: Pre-infection memory harbored some responding clones, suggesting cross-reactive memory joined.

TCRdb recomputed calls from the 5' RACE reads with MiXCR, one row per CDR3 protein. The sample shows over 300,000 distinct CDR3 sequences, around 20% of them seen only once. With 3 bases removed from V and 4 bases from J, the gap between germline ends came to 9 bases. The CDR3 contains 13 residues. CDR1 is SGHTA, CDR2 FQGNSA, per germline. The TCR comes from a man between 18 and 29 years old who had mild COVID-19 (a few samples of this study predate the infection). Cell type and time point are not known. The source material was PBMCs or a T cell subset sorted from them (not recorded which). The rearrangement links TRBV7-2 to TRBJ2-5; D gene unclear. CDR3 sequence reads: CASSFSRRETQYF. The CDR3 DNA follows: TGTGCCAGCAGCTTTTCTAGGCGAGAGACCCAGTACTTC.